This T cell receptor beta chain was sequenced during a study of PD-1 blockade in classical Hodgkin lymphoma. The protocol was immunoSEQ multiplex PCR, while the TCRdb copy is restricted to in-frame clones and leaves out a portion. The table lists 29,000 or so clones, more than 70% of them singletons. Whole-study results and caveats: When set against healthy donors, newly diagnosed patients were reported to show lower baseline TCR diversity.

In the case of this clone: Antigen specificity is unknown.

The sample's time point: newly diagnosed, previously untreated cHL patient sample. Negative magnetic selection isolated CD4+ T cells from thawed PBMCs. Germline trimming cut 6 bases from V and 4 bases from J; bases unmatched to any gene: 7. The germline V gene encodes CDR1 LNHDA and CDR2 SQIVND (reference sequence). This CDR3 has 14 amino acids. The sequenced material came from CD4+ T cells from blood. The V call is TRBV19, the J call TRBJ1-2; 8 positions agree with TRBD1. This TCR derives from a human donor with classical Hodgkin lymphoma. The CDR3 bases are TGTGCCAGTAGGCCGACAGGGGCAGTCTATGGCTACACCTTC. This encodes CASRPTGAVYGYTF.